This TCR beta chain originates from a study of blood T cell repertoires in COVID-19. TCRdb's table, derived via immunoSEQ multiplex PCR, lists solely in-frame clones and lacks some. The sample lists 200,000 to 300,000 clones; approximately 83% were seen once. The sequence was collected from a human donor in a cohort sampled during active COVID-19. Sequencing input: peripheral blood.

CDR3 coding DNA: TGTGCCAGTACCCCAAGGGGGGGACGGGGCAATCAGCCCCAGCATTTT. Translation gives CASTPRGGRGNQPQHF. The rearrangement joins TRBV19 to TRBJ1-5, with D possibly matching TRBD1 (6 bases). This CDR3 has 16 residues. V shed 7 bases and J shed 2 bases, with 18 bases lying between them. Per germline, CDR1 LNHDA and CDR2 SQIVND (reference sequence). Using reference TRBV19 and TRBJ1-5 for the parts outside the CDR3, the full variable domain is DGGITQSPKYLFRKEGQNVTLSCEQNLNHDAMYWYRQDPGQGLRLIYYSQIVNDFQKGDIAEGYSVSREKKESFPLTVTSAQKNPTAFYLCASTPRGGRGNQPQHFGDGTRLSIL.